The 9 T cell receptor beta chains below come from one sample, sequenced in a study of T cell changes during pregnancy in multiple sclerosis. Libraries were prepared by immunoSEQ multiplex PCR; TCRdb keeps only in-frame clonotypes and omits some of them. The table lists some 38,000 clones, 91% of them singletons, with 0.45% to 0.55% in the top ten. The sequenced sample was CD4+ T cells from peripheral blood mononuclear cells, obtained in the third trimester of pregnancy. Receptor source: a female donor in good health, enrolled as a control in a pregnancy study.

The CDR3 region is CASSFGGGGYEQYF. CDR3 DNA: TGTGCCAGCAGCTTTGGGGGAGGTGGGTACGAGCAGTACTTC. The chain joins TRBV7-2 to TRBJ2-7; TRBD2 is a possible D gene (6 bases). CDR3 length: 14 amino acids. Looked up from germline, CDR1 is SGHTA and CDR2 is FQGNSA. Trimming removed 3 bases at V and 4 bases at J, with 13 bases between.

CDR3 sequence reads: CASRTAQYEQYF. CDR3 sequence (DNA): TGTGCCAGCAGAACAGCTCAATACGAGCAGTACTTC. The chain employs TRBV6-5 and TRBJ2-7; no clear D. The CDR3 has 12 amino acids. Trimming shortened V by 6 bases and J by 4 bases, and 10 bases separated the two germline ends. Germline CDR1 and CDR2: MNHEY and SVGAGI.

This clone is a singleton in its sample. The chain is built from TRBV10-3 and TRBJ1-1; D possibly corresponds to TRBD1 (5 bases). V gave up 5 bases and J gave up 3 bases, with 16 bases separating them. CDR3 length equals 15 residues. CDR1 is ENHRY and CDR2 is SYGVKD in the germline V gene. CDR3 sequence reads: CAISISGGRDTEAFF. CDR3 nucleotide sequence: TGTGCCATCAGTATTTCGGGGGGACGGGACACTGAAGCTTTCTTT.

The CDR3 region has the DNA TGTGCCTCCAGGGAGGCAGGCTACGAGCAGTACTTC. Its protein is CASREAGYEQYF. The V call is TRBV7-8, the J call TRBJ2-7, with a weak D call TRBD2 (6 bases). The CDR3 loop spans 12 amino acids. Trimming removed 11 bases from V and 3 bases from J, with 14 bases in between. From germline, CDR1 is SGHVS and CDR2 FQNEAQ.

The sample holds one count of this clone. The J gene is TRBJ2-5, the V gene TRBV4-2, with 8 positions matching TRBD2. CDR3 length: 16 residues. CDR1 is LGHNA, CDR2 YNFKEQ, per germline. V shed 0 bases and J 5 bases; nucleotides not matched to a gene: 8. CDR3 bases: TGTGCCAGCAGCCAAGATCGATTAGCGGGATCGGAGACCCAGTACTTC. Translated: CASSQDRLAGSETQYF.

The rearrangement uses TRBV18 and TRBJ2-3; weak D call: TRBD2 (6 bases). Germline V gene data show CDR1 as KGHSH and CDR2 as LQKENI. CDR3 length: 12 residues. The ends were cut back, 4 bases at V and 11 bases at J, with 13 bases in the middle. This CDR3 reads CASSQEGLWQYF. The DNA for the CDR3 is TGTGCCAGCTCACAGGAGGGGTTATGGCAGTATTTT. Full variable domain (missing parts from reference TRBV18 and TRBJ2-3): NAGVMQNPRHLVRRRGQEARLRCSPMKGHSHVYWYRQLPEEGLKFMVYLQKENIIDESGMPKERFSAEFPKEGPSILRIQQVVRGDSAAYFCASSQEGLWQYFGPGTRLTVL.

V and J are TRBV30 and TRBJ1-5; TRBD1 matches 7 bases. V shed 7 bases and J 4 bases; nucleotides not matched to a gene: 7. Germline V lookup: CDR1 GTSNPN, CDR2 SVGIG (reference sequence). The CDR3 has 13 residues. Here the CDR3 reads CAYRQGGNQPQHF. In DNA form, the CDR3 reads TGTGCCTACAGACAGGGAGGAAATCAGCCCCAGCATTTT.

The rearrangement joins TRBV7-8 to TRBJ1-3, with D uncertain. Germline V lookup: CDR1 SGHVS, CDR2 FQNEAQ. The CDR3 is 18 residues long. With 3 bases removed from V and 4 bases from J, the gap between germline ends came to 22 bases. CDR3: CASSFFRTREPGGNTIYF. The DNA for the CDR3 is TGTGCCAGCAGCTTTTTCAGGACCCGGGAGCCAGGCGGAAACACCATATATTTT.

This rearrangement joins TRBV4-1 to TRBJ2-7, with 8 nucleotides matching TRBD2. The CDR3 is 18 amino acids. Germline CDR1 reads MGHRA; CDR2 reads YSYEKL. The trim removed 0 bases at V and 3 bases at J, leaving 13 bases unmatched. CDR3 residues: CASSQDRGGGDTYYEQYF. CDR3 in DNA: TGCGCCAGCAGCCAAGATCGGGGGGGCGGCGACACTTACTACGAGCAGTACTTC.